The rows below give T cell receptor beta chains drawn from one sample of a study of T cell responses to AZD1222 COVID-19 vaccine. Only in-frame clones appear in the TCRdb table, and some are missing; sequencing was by immunoSEQ multiplex PCR. In the table there are 150,000 to 200,000 clones, about nine tenths of which are singletons. Material: peripheral blood, obtained on day 0 of AZD1222 vaccination. The receptors were sampled from an adult in good health. CDR3s include the opening cysteine and the closing phenylalanine or tryptophan. A D gene is named only where the DNA matches it firmly. Size is omitted from some rows. Given values are once, few, many or a class for expanded clones.

clone size	V gene	J gene	D gene	CDR3 DNA	CDR3 protein
NA	TRBV3-1/TRBV3-2	TRBJ2-7	NA	TGTGCCAGCAGCCAAGATCTAGGGATTTACTACGAGCAGTACTTC	CASSQDLGIYYEQYF
NA	TRBV6-5	TRBJ2-7	NA	TGTGCCAGCAGAACTAGGGGGAGCTCCTACGAGCAGTACTTC	CASRTRGSSYEQYF
NA	TRBV19	TRBJ2-2	NA	TGTGCCAGTACCGTCACTCATCCGAACACCGGGGAGCTGTTTTTT	CASTVTHPNTGELFF
few	TRBV28	TRBJ1-2	TRBD1	TGTGCCAGCAGTTCCGGAGACAGGGTATATGGCTACACCTTC	CASSSGDRVYGYTF
few	TRBV19	TRBJ1-5	NA	TGTGCCAGTAGCAGAGAAAATAGCAATCAGCCCCAGCATTTT	CASSRENSNQPQHF
NA	TRBV3-1/TRBV3-2	TRBJ1-5	NA	TGTGCCAGCAGCCAAGGGGGGGGGAACAATCAGCCCCAGCATTTT	CASSQGGGNNQPQHF
NA	TRBV28	TRBJ1-1	TRBD1	TGTGCCAGCAGTTTGGTACAGGGGAAGAACACTGAAGCTTTCTTT	CASSLVQGKNTEAFF
NA	TRBV5-1	TRBJ2-5	NA	TGCGCCAGCAGCTTGTCGTGGGGGGGCCGAGAGACCCAGTACTTC	CASSLSWGGRETQYF
NA	TRBV11-2	TRBJ2-7	NA	TGTGCCAGCAGCTTAGTCTTCGGCAGTGCCTACGAGCAGTACTTC	CASSLVFGSAYEQYF
NA	TRBV7-2	TRBJ2-7	NA	TGTGCCAGCAGGCAACAGAGTAACTACGAGCAGTACTTC	CASRQQSNYEQYF
NA	TRBV30	TRBJ2-5	NA	TGTGCCTGGAGTAATCCGGGGGCGGGATGGGGGACCCAGTACTTC	CAWSNPGAGWGTQYF
NA	TRBV30	TRBJ1-5	TRBD1	TGTGCCTGGAGTAAGACAGGGAATCAGCCCCAGCATTTT	CAWSKTGNQPQHF
NA	TRBV9	TRBJ1-2	TRBD1	TGTGCCAGCAGCCCGACAGGGGGAACCACTAACTATGGCTACACCTTC	CASSPTGGTTNYGYTF
NA	TRBV7-3	TRBJ1-1	NA	TGTGCCAGCAGCTTAATGGGGGGGACCACTGAAGCTTTCTTT	CASSLMGGTTEAFF